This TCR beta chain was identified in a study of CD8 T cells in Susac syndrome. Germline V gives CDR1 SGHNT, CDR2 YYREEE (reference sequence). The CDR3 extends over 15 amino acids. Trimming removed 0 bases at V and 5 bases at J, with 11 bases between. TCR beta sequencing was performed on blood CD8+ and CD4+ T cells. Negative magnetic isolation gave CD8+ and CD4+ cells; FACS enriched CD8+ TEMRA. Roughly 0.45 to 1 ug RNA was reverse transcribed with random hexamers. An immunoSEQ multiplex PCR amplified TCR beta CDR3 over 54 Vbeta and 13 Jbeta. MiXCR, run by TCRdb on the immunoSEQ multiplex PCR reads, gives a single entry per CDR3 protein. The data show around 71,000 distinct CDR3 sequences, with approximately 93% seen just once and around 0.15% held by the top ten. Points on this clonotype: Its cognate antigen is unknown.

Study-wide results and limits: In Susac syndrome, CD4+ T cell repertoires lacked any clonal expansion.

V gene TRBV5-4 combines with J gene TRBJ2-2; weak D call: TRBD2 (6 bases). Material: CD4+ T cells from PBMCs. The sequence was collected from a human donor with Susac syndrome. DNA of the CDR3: TGTGCCAGCAGCTTGGATCGGGGGTCTACCGGGGAGCTGTTTTTT. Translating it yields CASSLDRGSTGELFF.